The 9 T cell receptor beta chains below all came from one sample that was sequenced in a study of blood T cell repertoires in COVID-19. This table comes from immunoSEQ multiplex PCR, and its TCRdb copy is limited to in-frame clones, with some not included. The sample consists of about 130,000 clones, about 91% of them appearing once. The sample was peripheral blood. The receptors here all came from a man aged 50-59 years with acute or convalescent COVID-19.

The chain combines TRBV15 with TRBJ2-5; the D gene is possibly TRBD2 (6 bases). In germline, CDR1 is LNHNV, CDR2 YYDKDF (reference sequence). V lost 1 base to trimming and J lost 4 bases, with 19 bases between them. The CDR3 has 17 residues. CDR3: CATSRALGAGGAETQYF. Written as DNA, the CDR3 is TGTGCCACCAGCAGAGCCCTAGGAGCGGGCGGGGCAGAGACCCAGTACTTC.

V gene TRBV18 combines with J gene TRBJ1-2, with 9 bases aligning to TRBD1. The germline CDR1 and CDR2 sequences are KGHSH and LQKENI. The CDR3 loop spans 17 amino acids. Trimming at V came to 3 bases and at J to 6 bases, leaving 14 bases not matched to a gene. CDR3 protein: CASSPLQRTGVSDGYTF. CDR3 nucleotides: TGTGCCAGCTCACCCCTACAACGGACAGGGGTGAGCGATGGCTACACCTTC.

The V call is TRBV3-1 (or the pseudogene TRBV3-2), the J call TRBJ2-2; D ambiguous. CDR1 is LGHDT, CDR2 YNNKEL, per germline (reference sequence). This CDR3 is built from 13 residues. Trimming removed 3 bases at V and 4 bases at J, with 6 bases between. Here the CDR3 DNA reads TGTGCCAGCAGCCAGTACAGCACCGGGGAGCTGTTTTTT. Amino acid sequence: CASSQYSTGELFF.

This chain links TRBV11-2 with TRBJ1-6; possible D gene TRBD1, 6 bases. Per the germline V gene, CDR1 is SGHAT and CDR2 is FQNNGV. Trimming pared 5 bases from V and 8 bases from J, leaving 19 bases between. The CDR3 has 16 amino acids. The CDR3 DNA is TGTGCCAGCAGCGACACAGGGTTATCGACCTATTCACCCCTCCACTTT. This gives the protein CASSDTGLSTYSPLHF.

The V call is TRBV6-6, the J call TRBJ1-4; TRBD1 might be the D (5 bases). Looked up from germline, CDR1 is MNHNY and CDR2 is SVGAGI (reference sequence). V gave up 7 bases and J gave up 4 bases, with 16 bases separating them. The CDR3 has 15 residues. The CDR3 loop reads CASKFSGTNNEKLFF. The DNA of the CDR3 is TGTGCCAGCAAGTTCAGCGGGACCAATAATGAAAAACTGTTTTTT.

In DNA form, the CDR3 reads TGTGCCAGCAGCTTAGGACTAGCGGGAGGTGTGAGCGAGCAGTACTTC. Its protein is CASSLGLAGGVSEQYF. V gene TRBV5-4 combines with J gene TRBJ2-7, with 14 bases lining up with TRBD2. Germline CDR1 and CDR2: SGHNT and YYREEE (reference sequence). Trimming took 2 bases from V and 6 from J; bases not matched to a gene: 7. The CDR3 totals 16 residues.

The CDR3 region is CASSLMTQGAGGYTF. CDR3 nucleotide sequence: TGTGCCAGCAGTTTAATGACACAGGGTGCGGGTGGCTACACCTTC. This chain links TRBV28 with TRBJ1-2; D may be TRBD1 (6 bases). CDR3 size: 15 residues. V lost 2 bases to trimming and J lost 7 bases, with 17 bases between them. Germline values: CDR1 MDHEN, CDR2 SYDVKM.

V and J are TRBV5-1 and TRBJ1-1; D possibly corresponds to TRBD1 (5 bases). Per the germline V gene, CDR1 is SGHRS and CDR2 is YFSETQ. This CDR3 is built from 14 residues. Trimming pared 4 bases from V and 0 bases from J, leaving 10 bases between. For the CDR3, the DNA is TGCGCCAGCAGCCTGGACATACTGAACACTGAAGCTTTCTTT. As protein: CASSLDILNTEAFF.

J is TRBJ2-7 and V is TRBV27, with D uncertain. Germline V gene sequence: CDR1 MNHEY, CDR2 SMNVEV (reference sequence). There are 13 residues in the CDR3. The V gene lost 3 bases and the J gene lost 0 bases, with 6 bases spanning the gap. CDR3 loop: CASSFGPSYEQYF. In DNA form, the CDR3 reads TGTGCCAGCAGTTTTGGGCCCTCCTACGAGCAGTACTTC.